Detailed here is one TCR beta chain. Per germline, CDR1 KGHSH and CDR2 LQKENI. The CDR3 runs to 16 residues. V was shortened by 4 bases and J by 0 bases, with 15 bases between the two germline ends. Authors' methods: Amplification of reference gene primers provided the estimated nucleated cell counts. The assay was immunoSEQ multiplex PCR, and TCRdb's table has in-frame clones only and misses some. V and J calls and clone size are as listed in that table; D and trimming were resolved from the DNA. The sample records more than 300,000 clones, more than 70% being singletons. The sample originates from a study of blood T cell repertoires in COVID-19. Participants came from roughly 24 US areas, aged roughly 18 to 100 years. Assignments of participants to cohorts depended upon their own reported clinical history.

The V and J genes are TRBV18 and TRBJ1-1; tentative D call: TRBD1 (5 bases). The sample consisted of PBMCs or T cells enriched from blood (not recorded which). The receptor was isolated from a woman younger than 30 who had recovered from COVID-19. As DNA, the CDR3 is TGTGCCAGCTCACTCGGGACTGGACGGCTGAACACTGAAGCTTTCTTT. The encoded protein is CASSLGTGRLNTEAFF.